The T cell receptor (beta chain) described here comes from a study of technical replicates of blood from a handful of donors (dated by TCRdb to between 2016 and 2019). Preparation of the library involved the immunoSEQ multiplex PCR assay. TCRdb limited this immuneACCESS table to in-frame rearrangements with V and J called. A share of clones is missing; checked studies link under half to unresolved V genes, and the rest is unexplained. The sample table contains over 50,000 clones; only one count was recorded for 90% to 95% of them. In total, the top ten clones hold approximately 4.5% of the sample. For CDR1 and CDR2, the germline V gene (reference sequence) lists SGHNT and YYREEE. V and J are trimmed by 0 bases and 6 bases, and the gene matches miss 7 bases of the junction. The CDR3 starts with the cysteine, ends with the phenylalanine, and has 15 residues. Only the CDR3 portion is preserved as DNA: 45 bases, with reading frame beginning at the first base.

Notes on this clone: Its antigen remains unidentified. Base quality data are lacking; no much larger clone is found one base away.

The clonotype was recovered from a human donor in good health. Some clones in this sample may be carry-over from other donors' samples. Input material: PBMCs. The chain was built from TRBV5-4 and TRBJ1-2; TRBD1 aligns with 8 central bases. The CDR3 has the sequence CASSLETTGADGYTF. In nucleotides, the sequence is TGTGCCAGCAGCTTGGAAACGACAGGGGCGGATGGCTACACCTTC.